This record covers a single TCR beta chain. Additional DNA sequences in this sample encode the identical CDR3. Germline CDR1 is SEHNR and CDR2 is FQNEAQ (reference sequence). V lost 5 bases to trimming and J lost 0 bases; unmatched junction nucleotides: 3. This CDR3 contains 15 residues. Seattle patients were enrolled during active infection and followed longitudinally. Per the original data handling: Counts of nucleated cells, estimated from reference gene primer amplification, were obtained. TCRdb's copy holds only in-frame clones and misses some; the assay was immunoSEQ multiplex PCR. Clonal size and the V and J genes are those of that table, whereas D and trimming came from the DNA. The sample has approximately 200,000 clones; more than 80% are singletons. This sample was included in a study of blood T cell repertoires in COVID-19. Study-wide background: From the United States, Italy and Spain came samples of acute and convalescent COVID-19. T cells, B-cell-depleted T cells, or PBMCs supplied cDNA or gDNA.

The chain joins TRBV7-9 to TRBJ2-3, with 9 positions matching TRBD2. The receptor's source is a woman aged 80 or older with COVID-19, enrolled during active disease. The sample consisted of peripheral blood. CDR3 sequence: CASSLSGSSTDTQYF. CDR3 nucleotides: TGTGCCAGCAGCCTTAGCGGGAGCAGCACAGATACGCAGTATTTT.